This paragraph reports one T cell receptor beta chain. Its antigen has not been determined. No clone much larger than this one lies a single base away; base qualities are absent. In total, roughly 710 healthy bone marrow donors made up the cohort. Cohort members were all nominally healthy when sampled, although unrecorded immune exposures were likely present. The donor was CMV seronegative and was included in the group of under 450 seronegative cohort members. A peripheral blood sample was provided by each donor, and peripheral blood mononuclear cells were used for TCR beta sequencing. The Qiagen DNeasy Blood Extraction Kit was used to extract genomic DNA from the blood cell samples. The sample belongs to a study of cytomegalovirus exposure and HLA in healthy donors (dated by TCRdb to the late 2010s). Regarding the research as a whole: In an earlier analysis of 587 of the donors, roughly 300 Gb of sequence data and 117 million unique TCR beta sequences from roughly 200 million T cells were reported. Around 320 gigabases of sequencing data and roughly 90 million unique TCR sequences were included in an early release covering 500 to 750 HLA-typed donors. Among the roughly 370 genotyped donors, 81% belonged to the genetic ancestry cluster associated with self-reported Caucasian donors. The aim of the study was to test whether cataloging public T cell receptors could identify signatures of past pathogen exposure. The study profiled the T cell repertoires of 550 to 700 subjects by immunosequencing and related them to cytomegalovirus serostatus. In addition to the first cohort of around 670 subjects, a separate validation cohort of 120 different subjects was used. The study combined high-throughput TCR immunosequencing, statistical association of individual TCRs with disease status, and machine learning to predict cytomegalovirus infection status. A later analysis re-examined previously published TCR beta repertoires from over 500 donors and added high-resolution HLA genotyping to investigate patterns of TCR occurrence. Rather than drawing on any new phenotypic data, the later analysis identified candidate immune exposures from TCR beta sequences and the way those sequences occurred across donors. In an earlier analysis of a few hundred of the donors, high-throughput TCR beta sequencing was used to judge whether each TCR beta V gene segment behaved as functional or pseudogenic. Donor age, sex, ethnicity and CMV serostatus were collected together with the repertoire data. In a later genetic analysis, genome-wide SNP genotypes for about three fifths of the roughly 670 donors were used, and that subset was treated as a discovery cohort. Every repertoire in the discovery cohort had been generated on one and the same sequencing platform. Class I and class II HLA loci were covered by the typing at four-digit resolution. The number of donors typed differed by locus, with roughly 620-630 for A, B, C, DRB1 and DQB1, around 500 for DQA1, 600 to 610 for DPA1, and about 450 for DPB1. A few DR-DQ haplotypes were handled as single units for association and clustering because linkage in the cohort was strong. Across about 380 genotyped donors of the cohort, an average of about 250,000 unique TCR beta nucleotide sequences per donor were sequenced, and around 19% of those sequences were non-productive. The study at large found these results: CMV serostatus was the only immune exposure information available for the cohort. A later analysis found that HLA-associated TCR beta chains were more clonally expanded and had lower generation probabilities than equally common non-associated chains. According to a later analysis, TCR association rates differed among HLA loci, with DRB1 alleles showing the most associated TCRs and HLA-C alleles showing the fewest. At a false discovery rate of 0.05, a later analysis linked 15,000 to 20,000 TCR beta sequences to specific HLA alleles. A group of highly shared sequence variants was considered likely to be a technical artifact of the sequencing pipeline. Only TCR beta chains were sequenced in this cohort, and the absence of alpha or paired-chain data limited detectable features. Presence/absence analyses assumed roughly uniform sequencing depth across donors, an assumption that may not hold. The authors suggested that the approach could potentially be extended to other disease states and immunological phenotypes. In an earlier analysis of about 600 of the donors, most TCR beta V segments appeared in productive rearrangements about 90% or about 30% of the time, broadly matching IMGT annotations. Across donors, most TCR sequences were observed very rarely, whereas some public TCRs were present in many individuals. A further reported finding was that TCR beta sequences accurately predicted the HLA-A and HLA-B alleles for most subjects in the first cohort. About 15 rarely observed V segments, including chromosome 9 orphons, were excluded from the earlier analysis of approximately 500 of the donors because counts were too low. A later analysis found that most CMV-associated TCR beta chains appeared HLA-restricted, with HLA associations seemingly driven largely by CMV exposure. The classifier was reported to diagnose cytomegalovirus status with high specificity and sensitivity in both the original and validation cohorts. A later genetic analysis reported fewer N-insertions in productive TCRs among donors in an Asian-associated ancestry cluster than the approximately 670-donor mean. A few of the identified cytomegalovirus-associated TCR beta chains were confirmed in vitro to be specific for cytomegalovirus antigens. A total of 150 to 200 TCR beta chains were listed by the study as associated with cytomegalovirus. According to a later analysis, parvovirus B19, influenza, CMV and Epstein-Barr virus appeared linked to several top co-occurrence clusters. Strong co-occurrence of HLA alleles, especially DR and DQ, made assigning TCR associations to individual alleles difficult. An association between a missense DCLRE1C variant and V-gene and J-gene trimming of TCR beta chains was found in a later genetic analysis and replicated in an independent cohort. Because HLA typing was missing for some donors at each locus, association tests included only the typed subset. The 87-base-pair reads could not distinguish some IMGT-functional V segments, including TRBV6-2 and TRBV6-3, so those segments were excluded. Linkage disequilibrium might explain the correlated functional status among segregating V segments, but an unknown experimental factor could not be ruled out.

The V end gives up 5 bases and the J end 8 bases, leaving 9 bases in the junction not matched to a gene. The CDR3 numbers 16 residues from cysteine through phenylalanine. The retained sequence is limited to the CDR3, 48 bases, with the frame set at the first base. Sequences SGHAT (CDR1) and FQNNGV (CDR2) are obtained from the germline V gene. Library preparation was by the immunoSEQ multiplex PCR assay. The multiplex PCR relied on a mix of 60 forward primers for TCR Vbeta segments and 13 reverse primers for TCR Jbeta segments. Amplification of the CDR3 region of rearranged TCR beta genes was performed with a multiplex PCR assay on genomic DNA. The Illumina HiSeq System was used to sequence the amplified TCR beta libraries as 87-base-pair reads. The paper's processing steps were these. Across the 600 to 700 repertoires, a later analysis counted some 81 million unique TCR beta chains, 9.5 million to 12 million of which were shared by at least two donors. A nearest-neighbor algorithm error-corrected the raw reads and collapsed the reads into unique sequences, merging closely related sequences to remove PCR and sequencing errors. CDR3 sequences were aligned to IMGT reference sequences to assign V, D and J gene segments. For a sequence to be retained, a match of at least six nucleotides was required to both a V gene segment and a J gene segment. A rearrangement counted as productive if the CDR3 had no stop codons and remained in frame with V and J, and every other rearrangement counted as non-productive. CDR3 was defined according to IMGT convention as the region running from the second conserved V-encoded cysteine to the conserved J-encoded phenylalanine. The earlier analysis of about 530 of the donors excluded any sequence lacking an unambiguous match to a single V gene segment. An earlier analysis of 500 to 700 of the donors classified V segments as functional when productive rearrangements were above 56.7% and as segregating when the standard deviation between donors was above 5%. To diagnose cytomegalovirus status from the catalog of TCR beta chain sequences, a statistical classification framework was built. V and J gene assignment, in a later analysis, came from comparing TCR nucleotide sequences with IMGT/GENE-DB human TR gene sequences. Using the TCRdist pipeline, a later analysis assigned CDR3 sequences along with most-parsimonious VDJ recombination scenarios. In a later analysis, every TCR beta chain was defined by the combination of its CDR3 amino acid sequence and its V-gene family, and reads without a unique V-gene family were dropped. To address suspected cross-contamination and a sequencing artifact, a later analysis removed roughly 580 highly shared, low-generation-probability nucleotide sequences. In a later analysis, a clonal expansion index was calculated for each public chain from normalized within-repertoire ranks of inferred template counts. A later analysis computed generation probabilities with a VDJ recombination model fitted to out-of-frame rearrangements, and checked the results against IGoR. A later analysis scored TCR-TCR, TCR-HLA and TCR-CMV co-occurrence with hypergeometric tests, applying a repertoire-size bias correction to TCR pairs. In a later analysis, false discovery rates were estimated by permuting HLA or CMV assignments 20 times. A later analysis grouped co-occurring TCRs with DBSCAN, adding TCRdist sequence similarity when clustering within HLA-allele-positive subsets. Repertoires with fewer than 30,000 or more than 120,000 public chains were left out of co-occurrence clustering, as were five repertoires with anomalous nucleotide sharing. TCRdb limited this immuneACCESS table to in-frame rearrangements with V and J called. A share of clones is missing; checked studies link under half to unresolved V genes, and the rest is unexplained. V, J and clone size reflect that table, while D and trimming were determined from the DNA. For this sample the table gives about 67,000 clones, of which more than 80% were detected only once. The top ten clonotypes cover 2.5% to 3% of the sample.

This TCR derives from a woman aged 25 to 39 in good health and CMV-seronegative. Here the chain combines TRBV11-2 and TRBJ2-1; TRBD2 aligns with 13 central bases. Sequencing was carried out using PBMCs. The sequenced DNA is TGTGCCAGCAGCCAATGGGGACTAGCGGGGCTGGATGAGCAGTTCTTC. It translates as CASSQWGLAGLDEQFF.